This record concerns one T cell receptor beta chain sequence. This specimen belongs to a study of T cells after somatic rescue of genetic block. Assay used: immunoSEQ multiplex PCR; TCRdb lists only in-frame clones, some missing. The data contain about 16,000 clones, around 70% of them singletons. Sequencing was carried out using peripheral blood mononuclear cells (PBMCs). The clonotype originates from a boy under 18.

Here the CDR3 DNA reads TGTGCCAGCACCCGGGGGGACTACCGCGGAGAGACCCAGTACTTC. Translated: CASTRGDYRGETQYF. The J gene is TRBJ2-5, the V gene TRBV6-6; 7 nucleotides match TRBD2. This CDR3 contains 15 residues. The V and J ends lost 7 bases and 4 bases, in that order; junction bases with no gene match: 12. Germline assignment: CDR1 MNHNY and CDR2 SVGAGI (reference sequence).